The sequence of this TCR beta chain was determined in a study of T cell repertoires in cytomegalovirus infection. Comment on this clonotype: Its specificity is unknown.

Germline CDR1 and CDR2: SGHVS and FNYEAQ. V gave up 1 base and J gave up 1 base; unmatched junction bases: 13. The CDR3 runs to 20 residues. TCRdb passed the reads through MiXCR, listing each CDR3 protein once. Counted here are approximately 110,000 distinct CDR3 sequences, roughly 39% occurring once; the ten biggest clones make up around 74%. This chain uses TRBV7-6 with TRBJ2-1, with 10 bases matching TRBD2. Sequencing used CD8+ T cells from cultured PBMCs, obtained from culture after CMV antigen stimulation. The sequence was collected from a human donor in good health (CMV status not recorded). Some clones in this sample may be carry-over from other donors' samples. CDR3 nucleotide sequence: TGTGCCAGCAGCTTAGTGGTGTTTAGCGGGGGGCTTGGGTCCTACAATGAGCAGTTCTTC. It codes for CASSLVVFSGGLGSYNEQFF.